The TCR beta chain described here comes from a study of patients and donors after allogeneic stem cell transplantation. This CDR3 contains 16 residues. In germline, CDR1 is SGHTA, CDR2 FQGNSA. Trimming took 5 bases from V and 4 from J, leaving 17 bases between them. TCRdb analysed the RT-PCR reads with MiXCR anew, one entry per CDR3 protein. The top ten clones hold under 6.5% of a sample with some 880,000 distinct CDR3 sequences, more than 15% of them seen once. Sequenced sample: blood, either unsorted or a sorted T cell fraction (not recorded which). The TCR comes from a human donor who was either an allogeneic HSCT recipient or a stem cell or donor lymphocyte infusion donor (not recorded which). It is not recorded whose cells these are; they may come from a transplant donor. The chain couples TRBV7-2 to TRBJ1-4; D not resolved. The CDR3 sequence: CASSPQRPDINEKLFF. The CDR3 DNA reads TGTGCCAGCAGCCCCCAACGTCCAGATATTAATGAAAAACTGTTTTTT.